The rows below give T cell receptor beta chains drawn from one sample of a study of PD-1 blockade in mismatch repair-deficient tumors. Clones were read by immunoSEQ multiplex PCR, and TCRdb kept only the in-frame ones, dropping some. Altogether 130,000 or so clones are present, around 83% being singletons, with the ten largest covering less than 15%. The starting material was peripheral blood, obtained 44 weeks after starting pembrolizumab. All receptors derive from an adult with mismatch repair-deficient cancer. CDR3s include the opening cysteine and the closing phenylalanine or tryptophan. D genes are given only for firm matches. Clone size is stated in some rows and not others, as once, few, many or a class when expanded.

clone size | J gene | V gene | D gene | CDR3 DNA | CDR3 protein
NA | TRBJ2-2 | TRBV9 | NA | TGTGCCAGCAGCGTTGGAGGGAAGGGCGGGGAGCTGTTTTTT | CASSVGGKGGELFF
NA | TRBJ2-7 | TRBV11-2 | NA | TGTGCCAGCAGCCCCCTGACAGGCCGATACGAGCAGTACTTC | CASSPLTGRYEQYF
NA | TRBJ2-5 | TRBV11-2 | NA | TGTGCCAGCAGCTCGTCAGGGAAGGGGACCCAGTACTTC | CASSSSGKGTQYF
NA | TRBJ2-7 | TRBV18 | TRBD1 | TGTGCCAGCTCACCGGGACAGGGGGCCTACGAGCAGTACTTC | CASSPGQGAYEQYF
NA | TRBJ2-1 | TRBV11-2 | TRBD1 | TGTGCCTCATTGACGAACAGGGGTACGAATGAGCAGTTCTTC | CASLTNRGTNEQFF
NA | TRBJ2-4 | TRBV27 | NA | TGTGCCAGCAGTTTCAGTAGCGGAAACATTCAGTACTTC | CASSFSSGNIQYF
NA | TRBJ1-5 | TRBV10-2 | TRBD1 | TGCGCCAGCAGAGCGGGGGACAGAGGTAATAGCAATCAGCCCCAGCATTTT | CASRAGDRGNSNQPQHF
NA | TRBJ2-5 | TRBV14 | NA | TGTGCCAGCAGCCCCGGGACTTGGAAACAAGAGACCCAGTACTTC | CASSPGTWKQETQYF
NA | TRBJ1-2 | TRBV20-1 | TRBD1 | TGCAGTCCTACGGGACAGGGATCATCCACCTTC | CSPTGQGSSTF
NA | TRBJ2-3 | TRBV28 | NA | TGTGCCGGACTCGCGGAGGGTAGCACAGATACGCAGTATTTT | CAGLAEGSTDTQYF
NA | TRBJ2-1 | TRBV10-3 | NA | TGTGCCATCAGTTACCCACGTGGGGGAGTGGACAATGAGCAGTTCTTC | CAISYPRGGVDNEQFF
NA | TRBJ2-7 | TRBV12-5 | NA | TGTGCTAGTGGTCAGATGGTAGGGGCCCAGGGTCACGAGCAGTACTTC | CASGQMVGAQGHEQYF
NA | TRBJ2-7 | TRBV21-1 | NA | TGTGCCAGCAGTGAAGACGGATCCGTTTACGAGCAGTACTTC | CASSEDGSVYEQYF
NA | TRBJ1-4 | TRBV30 | NA | TGTGCCTGGAGTGTAGGGGGAATAGCTAATGAAAAACTGTTTTTT | CAWSVGGIANEKLFF
NA | TRBJ2-5 | TRBV25-1 | TRBD1 | TGTGCCAGCAGTGAATCGGACAGGACAAGATCGGGGACCCAGTACTTC | CASSESDRTRSGTQYF
NA | TRBJ2-7 | TRBV6-6 | TRBD1 | TGTGCCAGCGCCCATCCTCGGGACAGGCACTACGAGCAGTACTTC | CASAHPRDRHYEQYF
NA | TRBJ2-2 | TRBV6-1 | NA | TGTGCCAGCAGTGCTTGGCCCGGGGAGCTGTTTTTT | CASSAWPGELFF
NA | TRBJ2-1 | TRBV4-2 | TRBD1 | TGTGCCAGCAGCTTGTGGACAGGGGTGCTAGCTGAGGAGCAGTTCTTC | CASSLWTGVLAEEQFF
NA | TRBJ2-7 | TRBV4-1 | NA | TGCGCCAGCAGCCCCAGTTTAGAGTACGAGCAGTACTTC | CASSPSLEYEQYF
NA | TRBJ1-1 | TRBV30 | NA | TGTGCCTGGCGGTGGGGCACTGAAGCTTTCTTT | CAWRWGTEAFF
once | TRBJ2-7 | TRBV7-9 | NA | TGTGCCAGCAGCGGGGGGACCCTCTCCTACGAGCAGTACTTC | CASSGGTLSYEQYF
NA | TRBJ2-7 | TRBV11-3 | TRBD1 | TGTGCCAGCAGCTTAATTCAGGGTGGGGGCAGGGGGCGGAACTACGAGCAGTACTTC | CASSLIQGGGRGRNYEQYF
NA | TRBJ2-2 | TRBV6-5 | NA | TGTGCCAGCAAGGTGGGGATCACCGGGGAGCTGTTTTTT | CASKVGITGELFF
few | TRBJ2-5 | TRBV6-6 | NA | TGTGCCAGCAGTTTGGGAGGGGGCCAAGAGACCCAGTACTTC | CASSLGGGQETQYF
NA | TRBJ1-1 | TRBV7-6 | NA | TGTGCCAGCAGCTTAGACACCAACACTGAAGCTTTCTTT | CASSLDTNTEAFF
NA | TRBJ2-7 | TRBV13 | TRBD2 | TGTGCCAGCAGCTTAGCACTAGCGGGAGGCTCCTCCTACGAGCAGTACTTC | CASSLALAGGSSYEQYF
NA | TRBJ2-1 | TRBV10-3 | NA | TGTGCCATCAGTGTTTCGACATCCCATGAGCAGTTCTTC | CAISVSTSHEQFF
NA | TRBJ2-1 | TRBV29-1 | TRBD2 | TGCAGCGTTGACGGCGGGAGTTCCTACAATGAGCAGTTCTTC | CSVDGGSSYNEQFF
NA | TRBJ2-7 | TRBV27 | TRBD2 | TGTGCCAGCAGTTCCCTCAGACTAGCGGGAGAACACGAGCAGTACTTC | CASSSLRLAGEHEQYF
NA | TRBJ2-7 | TRBV28 | NA | TGTGCCAGCAGTTGGAGAGGGTCCTACGAGCAGTACTTC | CASSWRGSYEQYF
NA | TRBJ1-4 | TRBV27 | NA | TGTGCCAGCAGTTTGTGGGGGAATGGGGAAAAACTGTTTTTT | CASSLWGNGEKLFF
NA | TRBJ2-3 | TRBV11-2 | NA | TGTGCCAGCAGCTTCTCCGGGTCTAGCACAGATACGCAGTATTTT | CASSFSGSSTDTQYF
NA | TRBJ2-1 | TRBV11-2 | NA | TGTGCCAGCAGCTTAATGGTCGAGAGGGAGGAGTTCTTC | CASSLMVEREEFF
NA | TRBJ2-1 | TRBV4-1 | NA | TGCGCCAGCAGCCAAGATATGACGAGGAGAATACGGAACAATGAGCAGTTCTTC | CASSQDMTRRIRNNEQFF
NA | TRBJ2-1 | TRBV5-1 | NA | TGCGCCAGCAGGGCCGACAGCTACAATGAGCAGTTCTTC | CASRADSYNEQFF
NA | TRBJ2-7 | TRBV7-9 | NA | TGTGCCAGCAGCTTAGGGGGGGGCATGTACGAGCAGTACTTC | CASSLGGGMYEQYF
NA | TRBJ2-1 | TRBV28 | TRBD2 | TGTGCCAGCAGTTTGCTCGGACTAGCGGGAGGGTCGAGGGTGAATGAGCAGTTCTTC | CASSLLGLAGGSRVNEQFF
NA | TRBJ2-5 | TRBV6-5 | NA | TGTGCCAGCAGTTACTCGAATAGGGGCAGTGAAGAGACCCAGTACTTC | CASSYSNRGSEETQYF
NA | TRBJ2-5 | TRBV29-1 | NA | TGCAGCGTTGAAGGGACGTATCCAAGAGAGGCCCAGTACTTC | CSVEGTYPREAQYF
NA | TRBJ2-6 | TRBV5-1 | NA | TGCGCCAGCAGCTTGGCGCCAGGCTCTGGGGCCAACGTCCTGACTTTC | CASSLAPGSGANVLTF
NA | TRBJ1-2 | TRBV10-3 | NA | TGTGCCATCAGTGAGCGGGGGAGACGAGGCTACACCTTC | CAISERGRRGYTF
NA | TRBJ2-4 | TRBV15 | NA | TGTGCCACCAAGGACAGCCTGCTAGCCAAAAACATTCAGTACTTC | CATKDSLLAKNIQYF
NA | TRBJ1-1 | TRBV12-5 | TRBD1 | TGTGCTAGTGGTTTGCTAGATACCGGGACAGGAGTTTGGAACACTGAAGCTTTCTTT | CASGLLDTGTGVWNTEAFF
NA | TRBJ2-7 | TRBV18 | NA | TGTGCCAGCTCGTCGCCGGGATCCCAGGGTAGTTACGAGCAGTACTTC | CASSSPGSQGSYEQYF
NA | TRBJ2-5 | TRBV6-4 | NA | TGTGCCAGCAGTGAGAAGGGGGGGACCCAAGAGACCCAGTACTTC | CASSEKGGTQETQYF
NA | TRBJ2-1 | TRBV7-9 | NA | TGTGCCAGCACGACAGCAAACAATGAGCAGTTCTTC | CASTTANNEQFF